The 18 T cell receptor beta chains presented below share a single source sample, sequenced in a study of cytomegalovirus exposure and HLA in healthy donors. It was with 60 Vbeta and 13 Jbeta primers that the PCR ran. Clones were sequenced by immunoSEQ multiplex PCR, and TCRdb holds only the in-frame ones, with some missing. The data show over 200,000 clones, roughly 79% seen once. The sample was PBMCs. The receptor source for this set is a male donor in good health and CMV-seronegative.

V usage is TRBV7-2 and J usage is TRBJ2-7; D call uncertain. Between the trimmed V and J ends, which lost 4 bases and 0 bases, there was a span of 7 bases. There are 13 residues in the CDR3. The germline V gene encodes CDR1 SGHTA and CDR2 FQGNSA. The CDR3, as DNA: TGTGCCAGCAGCTCGCGCCCCTCCTACGAGCAGTACTTC. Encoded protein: CASSSRPSYEQYF.

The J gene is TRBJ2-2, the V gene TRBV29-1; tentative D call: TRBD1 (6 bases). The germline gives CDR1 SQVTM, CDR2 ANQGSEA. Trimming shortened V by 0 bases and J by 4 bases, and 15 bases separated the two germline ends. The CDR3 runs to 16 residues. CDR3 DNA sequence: TGCAGCGTTGAAGATCAAGGCCAGGGGCCCACCGGGGAGCTGTTTTTT. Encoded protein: CSVEDQGQGPTGELFF.

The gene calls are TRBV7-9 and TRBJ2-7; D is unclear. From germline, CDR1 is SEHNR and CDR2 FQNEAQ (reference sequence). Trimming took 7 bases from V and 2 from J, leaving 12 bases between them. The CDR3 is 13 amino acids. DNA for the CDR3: TGTGCCAGCACCCTTAGAACCACCTACGAGCAGTACTTC. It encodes CASTLRTTYEQYF.

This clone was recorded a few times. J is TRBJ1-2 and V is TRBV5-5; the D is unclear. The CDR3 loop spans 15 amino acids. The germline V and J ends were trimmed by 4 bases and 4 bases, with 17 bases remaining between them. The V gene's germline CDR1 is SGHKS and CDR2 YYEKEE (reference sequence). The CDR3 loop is CASSASRHTGYGYTF. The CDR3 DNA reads TGTGCCAGCAGCGCCAGCCGACACACCGGCTATGGCTACACCTTC. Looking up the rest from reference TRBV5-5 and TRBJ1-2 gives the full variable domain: DAGVTQSPTHLIKTRGQQVTLRCSPISGHKSVSWYQQVLGQGPQFIFQYYEKEERGRGNFPDRFSARQFPNYSSELNVNALLLGDSALYLCASSASRHTGYGYTFGSGTRLTVV.

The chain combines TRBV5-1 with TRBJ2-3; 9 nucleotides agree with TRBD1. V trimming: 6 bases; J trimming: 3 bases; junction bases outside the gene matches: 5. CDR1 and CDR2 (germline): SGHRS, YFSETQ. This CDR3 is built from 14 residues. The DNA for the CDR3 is TGCGCCAGCATCGACAGGGGGGGGACAGATACGCAGTATTTT. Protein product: CASIDRGGTDTQYF.

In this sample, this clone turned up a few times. This CDR3 is CASSLATGGGDEQFF. The DNA for the CDR3 is TGCGCCAGCAGCTTGGCCACAGGGGGCGGCGATGAGCAGTTCTTC. This rearrangement joins TRBV5-1 to TRBJ2-1; 9 bases align to TRBD1. The length of the CDR3 is 15 residues. The V gene's germline CDR1 is SGHRS and CDR2 YFSETQ. Trimming at V came to 0 bases and at J to 8 bases, leaving 6 bases not matched to a gene.

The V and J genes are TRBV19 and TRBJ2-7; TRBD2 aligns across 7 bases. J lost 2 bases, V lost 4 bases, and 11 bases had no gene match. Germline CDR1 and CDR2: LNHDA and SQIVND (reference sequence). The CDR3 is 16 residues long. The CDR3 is CASSSLGSSGPYEQYF. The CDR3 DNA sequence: TGTGCCAGTAGTAGCCTGGGGTCTAGCGGACCCTACGAGCAGTACTTC.

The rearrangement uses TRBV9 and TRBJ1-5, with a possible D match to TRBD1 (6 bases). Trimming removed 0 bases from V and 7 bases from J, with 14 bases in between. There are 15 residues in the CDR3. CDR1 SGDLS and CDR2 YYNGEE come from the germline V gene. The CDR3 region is CASSVDSGAGQPQHF. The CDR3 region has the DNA TGTGCCAGCAGCGTAGATTCAGGGGCTGGGCAGCCCCAGCATTTT.

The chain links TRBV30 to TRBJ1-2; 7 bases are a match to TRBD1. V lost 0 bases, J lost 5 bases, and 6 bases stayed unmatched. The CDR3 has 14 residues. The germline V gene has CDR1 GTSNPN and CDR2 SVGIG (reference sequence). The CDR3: CAWSVKGAGYGYTF. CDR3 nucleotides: TGTGCCTGGAGTGTTAAGGGGGCTGGGTATGGCTACACCTTC.

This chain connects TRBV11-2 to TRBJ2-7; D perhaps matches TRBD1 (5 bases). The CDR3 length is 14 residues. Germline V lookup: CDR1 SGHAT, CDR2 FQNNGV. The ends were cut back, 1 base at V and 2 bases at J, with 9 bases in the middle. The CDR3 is CASSLGGSPYEQYF. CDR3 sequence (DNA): TGTGCCAGCAGCTTAGGGGGCAGCCCCTACGAGCAGTACTTC.

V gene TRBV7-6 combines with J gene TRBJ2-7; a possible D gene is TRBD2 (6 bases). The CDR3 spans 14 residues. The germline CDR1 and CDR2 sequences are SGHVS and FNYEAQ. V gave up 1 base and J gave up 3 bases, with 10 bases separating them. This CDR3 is CASSLGISGYEQYF. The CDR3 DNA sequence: TGTGCCAGCAGCTTAGGGATTAGCGGCTACGAGCAGTACTTC.

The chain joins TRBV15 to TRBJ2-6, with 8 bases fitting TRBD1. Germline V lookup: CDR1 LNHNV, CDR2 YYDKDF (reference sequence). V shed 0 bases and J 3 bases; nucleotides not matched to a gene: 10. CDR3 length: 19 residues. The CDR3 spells CATSRDLGQGAFGANVLTF. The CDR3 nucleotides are TGTGCCACCAGCAGAGACTTGGGCCAGGGGGCGTTTGGGGCCAACGTCCTGACTTTC.

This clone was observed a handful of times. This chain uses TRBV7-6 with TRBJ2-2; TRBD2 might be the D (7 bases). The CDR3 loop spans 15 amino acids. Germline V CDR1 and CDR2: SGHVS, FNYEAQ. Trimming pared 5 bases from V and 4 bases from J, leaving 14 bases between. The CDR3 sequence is CASSREGGSTGELFF. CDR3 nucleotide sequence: TGTGCCAGCAGCCGAGAGGGGGGGAGCACCGGGGAGCTGTTTTTT.

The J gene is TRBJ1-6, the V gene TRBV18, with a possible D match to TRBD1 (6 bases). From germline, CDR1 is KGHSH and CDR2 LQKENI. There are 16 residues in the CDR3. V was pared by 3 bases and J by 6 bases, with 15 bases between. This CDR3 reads CASSPPLTGFNSPLHF. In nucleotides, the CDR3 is TGTGCCAGCTCACCGCCTCTGACAGGCTTTAATTCACCCCTCCACTTT.

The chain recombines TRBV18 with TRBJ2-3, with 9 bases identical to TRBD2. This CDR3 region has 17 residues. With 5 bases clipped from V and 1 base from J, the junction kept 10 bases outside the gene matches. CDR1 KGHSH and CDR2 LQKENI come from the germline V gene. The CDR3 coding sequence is TGTGCCAGCTCAGCATGGCTAGCGGGGATAGGCACAGATACGCAGTATTTT. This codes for CASSAWLAGIGTDTQYF.

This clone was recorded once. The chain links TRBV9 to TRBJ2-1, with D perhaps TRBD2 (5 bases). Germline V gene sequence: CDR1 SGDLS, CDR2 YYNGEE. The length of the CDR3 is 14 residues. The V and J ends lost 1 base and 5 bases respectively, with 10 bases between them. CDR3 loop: CASSVRAGDNEQFF. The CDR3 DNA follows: TGTGCCAGCAGCGTAAGGGCCGGGGACAATGAGCAGTTCTTC.

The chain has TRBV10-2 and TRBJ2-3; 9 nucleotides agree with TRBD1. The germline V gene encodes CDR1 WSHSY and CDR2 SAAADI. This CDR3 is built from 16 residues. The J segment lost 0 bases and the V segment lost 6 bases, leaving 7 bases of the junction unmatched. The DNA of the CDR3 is TGCGCCAGCAGCCCTGGACAGGGGACTAGCACAGATACGCAGTATTTT. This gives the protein CASSPGQGTSTDTQYF.

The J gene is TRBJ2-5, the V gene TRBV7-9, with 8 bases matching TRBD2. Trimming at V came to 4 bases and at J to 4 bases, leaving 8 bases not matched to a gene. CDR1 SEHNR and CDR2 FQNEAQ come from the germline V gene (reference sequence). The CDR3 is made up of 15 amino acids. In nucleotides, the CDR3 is TGTGCCAGCAGCTCATCCCGCGCGGGGGGAGAGACCCAGTACTTC. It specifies CASSSSRAGGETQYF.